Presented here are 26 T cell receptor beta chains from one specimen sequenced in a study of shared clonotypes between healthy human individuals (dated by TCRdb to between 2020 and 2021). Library generation was performed with the immunoSEQ multiplex PCR assay. The table was pulled from immuneACCESS by TCRdb, which kept in-frame rearrangements only. Such tables lose some clones; where checked, under half of the loss comes from unresolved V genes, and the rest has no known cause. Here the sample has about 2.1 million clones; just over 90% occur a single time. In total, the top ten clones hold around 1.7% of the sample. CD8 naive samples consisted of CD45RO-negative cells that were positively selected for CCR7, yielding a CD45RA+CCR7+ population without TemRA cells. The sample taken for sequencing was naive CD8+ T cells from PBMCs. The sample's cell subset or site label, in plain terms: CD45RA+CCR7+. The receptors originated from a man between 18 and 35 years old in good health. Some clones in this sample may be carry-over from other donors' samples.

This chain connects TRBV6-4 to TRBJ2-1, with D tentatively TRBD2 (5 bases). The CDR3 extends over 18 amino acids. The V gene's germline CDR1 is MRHNA and CDR2 SNTAGT. V lost 1 base, J lost 0 bases, and 16 bases lay in between. CDR3 amino acids: CASSDFAVLGGSYNEQFF. In DNA form, the CDR3 reads TGTGCCAGCAGTGACTTCGCGGTTCTAGGAGGCTCCTACAATGAGCAGTTCTTC.

The genes are TRBV27 and TRBJ2-1; 10 nucleotides align to TRBD2. Per germline, CDR1 MNHEY and CDR2 SMNVEV (reference sequence). The J segment lost 0 bases and the V segment lost 1 base, leaving 9 bases of the junction unmatched. The CDR3 has 19 amino acids. DNA for the CDR3: TGTGCCAGCAGTTTATTGGTCCTAGCGGGGGTTAGCTCCTACAATGAGCAGTTCTTC. Protein: CASSLLVLAGVSSYNEQFF.

The rearrangement links TRBV5-6 to TRBJ1-1; tentative D call: TRBD1 (6 bases). The CDR3 totals 14 residues. CDR1 and CDR2 from the germline V gene are SGHDT and YYEEEE. V gave up 4 bases and J gave up 4 bases, with 14 bases separating them. CDR3 coding DNA: TGTGCCAGCAGCGTCGGGGGCGGTGCCACTGAAGCTTTCTTT. This codes for CASSVGGGATEAFF.

The chain carries TRBV19 and TRBJ2-1; 9 bases agree with TRBD2. V was clipped by 3 bases and J by 3 bases; unmatched bases: 6. The CDR3 has 16 residues. Germline V gene lookup returns CDR1 LNHDA and CDR2 SQIVND (reference sequence). The CDR3 coding sequence is TGTGCCAGTAGTATCCTCCCTAGCGGGGACTACAATGAGCAGTTCTTC. Its translation: CASSILPSGDYNEQFF.

The rearrangement links TRBV7-9 to TRBJ2-7, with 7 positions matching TRBD1. With V trimmed by 6 bases and J by 3 bases, 5 bases remained unmatched. CDR3 length equals 13 residues. Germline loops: CDR1 SEHNR, CDR2 FQNEAQ (reference sequence). The CDR3 DNA reads TGTGCCAGCAGGTACAGGGGAGACTACGAGCAGTACTTC. It is translated as CASRYRGDYEQYF.

This chain connects TRBV30 to TRBJ2-7; D is possibly TRBD1 (6 bases). The CDR3 spans 15 residues. The V end lost 5 bases, the J end lost 0 bases, and 17 bases lay between the germline ends. From germline, CDR1 is GTSNPN and CDR2 SVGIG (reference sequence). The DNA of the CDR3 is TGTGCCTGGGAAAAAGGACAGAGATCCTCCTACGAGCAGTACTTC. Its protein product is CAWEKGQRSSYEQYF. The full variable domain, rest sourced from reference TRBV30 and TRBJ2-7, is SQTIHQWPATLVQPVGSPLSLECTVEGTSNPNLYWYRQAAGRGLQLLFYSVGIGQISSEVPQNLSASRPQDRQFILSSKKLLLSDSGFYLCAWEKGQRSSYEQYFGPGTRLTVT.

This chain connects TRBV5-6 to TRBJ1-2; 9 bases match TRBD1. The CDR3 runs to 15 residues. The trim removed 0 bases at V and 8 bases at J, leaving 8 bases unmatched. Germline V gene data show CDR1 as SGHDT and CDR2 as YYEEEE. CDR3 sequence reads: CASSLAPQGARGYTF. The CDR3 DNA is TGTGCCAGCAGCTTGGCGCCACAGGGGGCGAGGGGCTACACCTTC.

The rearrangement links TRBV19 to TRBJ1-1, with a tentative D call TRBD1 (5 bases). Trimming shortened V by 5 bases and J by 0 bases, and 19 bases separated the two germline ends. Germline V gives CDR1 LNHDA, CDR2 SQIVND (reference sequence). CDR3 length: 17 residues. The DNA of the CDR3 is TGTGCCAGTAGTGTCGAGACACCGGGACTGGTGAACACTGAAGCTTTCTTT. Translation: CASSVETPGLVNTEAFF.

CDR3 in DNA: TGTGCCAGCAGCTCACCCGGGACAGGGATATACGAGCAGTACTTC. It yields the protein CASSSPGTGIYEQYF. The chain links TRBV14 to TRBJ2-7, with 9 nucleotides matching TRBD1. The trim removed 5 bases at V and 4 bases at J, leaving 9 bases unmatched. The CDR3 length is 15 residues. The V gene's germline CDR1 is SGHDN and CDR2 FVKESK.

The chain couples TRBV7-9 to TRBJ2-2; weak D call: TRBD2 (6 bases). There are 14 residues in the CDR3. V was cut by 5 bases and J by 4 bases, with 11 bases left in between. Germline values: CDR1 SEHNR, CDR2 FQNEAQ (reference sequence). CDR3 in DNA: TGTGCCAGCAGCCACGGGACTCTCACCGGGGAGCTGTTTTTT. Translating gives CASSHGTLTGELFF.

The chain is built from TRBV28 and TRBJ1-4; D not certain. Germline V lookup: CDR1 MDHEN, CDR2 SYDVKM. The V gene lost 3 bases and the J gene lost 1 base, with 9 bases spanning the gap. The CDR3 loop spans 15 amino acids. The CDR3: CASSFGRQTNEKLFF. The CDR3 nucleotides read TGTGCCAGCAGTTTCGGACGGCAAACTAATGAAAAACTGTTTTTT.

The chain is built from TRBV4-1 and TRBJ2-7, with 8 bases identical to TRBD1. CDR1 is MGHRA and CDR2 is YSYEKL in the germline V gene. The ends lost 2 bases at V and 3 bases at J; junction bases unmatched: 3. The CDR3 is 14 residues long. The CDR3: CASSQLQGDYEQYF. CDR3 DNA sequence: TGCGCCAGCAGCCAATTACAGGGGGACTACGAGCAGTACTTC.

The rearrangement links TRBV4-2 to TRBJ2-3, with D uncertain. CDR3 length equals 16 residues. The germline V gene encodes CDR1 LGHNA and CDR2 YNFKEQ. V gave up 0 bases and J gave up 2 bases, with 12 bases separating them. This chain's CDR3 is CASSQEGYASTDTQYF. CDR3 DNA: TGTGCCAGCAGCCAAGAGGGCTACGCTTCCACAGATACGCAGTATTTT.

The chain joins TRBV7-9 to TRBJ2-1, with TRBD2 matching over 7 bases. The CDR3 loop spans 14 amino acids. The junction had 6 bases not matched to a gene; V was cut back by 6 bases and J by 4 bases. CDR1 and CDR2 (germline): SEHNR, FQNEAQ (reference sequence). The CDR3 protein is CASRMGGTYNEQFF. In nucleotides, the CDR3 is TGTGCCAGCAGGATGGGAGGGACTTACAATGAGCAGTTCTTC. The entire variable domain, with the rest obtained from reference TRBV7-9 and TRBJ2-1, is as follows: DTGVSQNPRHKITKRGQNVTFRCDPISEHNRLYWYRQTLGQGPEFLTYFQNEAQLEKSRLLSDRFSAERPKGSFSTLEIQRTEQGDSAMYLCASRMGGTYNEQFFGPGTRLTVL.

The J gene is TRBJ1-2, the V gene TRBV2, with TRBD1 identical over 10 bases. The CDR3 is 14 residues long. V shed 10 bases, J shed 0 bases, and the junction held 5 bases outside the gene matches. Germline V gene data show CDR1 as SNHLY and CDR2 as FYNNEI. The CDR3 DNA is TGTGCCAATAAGGGACAGGGGCCTAACTATGGCTACACCTTC. Its protein product is CANKGQGPNYGYTF. The whole variable domain, remainder taken from reference TRBV2 and TRBJ1-2, is EPEVTQTPSHQVTQMGQEVILRCVPISNHLYFYWYRQILGQKVEFLVSFYNNEISEKSEIFDDQFSVERPDGSNFTLKIRSTKLEDSAMYFCANKGQGPNYGYTFGSGTRLTVV.

The rearrangement joins TRBV4-1 to TRBJ2-5; D is uncertain. The tail of the sequence fits TRBJ2-7 better, so the J call may be wrong. The CDR3 covers 13 residues. Germline assignment: CDR1 MGHRA and CDR2 YSYEKL. The CDR3 reads CASSQARSYEQYF. CDR3 nucleotides: TGCGCCAGCAGCCAAGCCCGCAGCTACGAGCAGTACTTC.

The chain couples TRBV4-3 to TRBJ1-4; D is unclear. CDR3 length: 16 amino acids. Deletions cut 0 bases from V and 2 bases from J, with 10 bases between. CDR1 and CDR2 from the germline V gene are LGHNA and YSLEER. The CDR3 DNA is TGCGCCAGCAGCCAAGACTGGAGGATCACTAATGAAAAACTGTTTTTT. Protein: CASSQDWRITNEKLFF.

Only a few counts were recorded for this clone. Other nucleotide sequences from this sample produce the same CDR3. The chain links TRBV10-3 to TRBJ2-7, with D unresolved. V lost 0 bases, J lost 7 bases, and 4 bases lay in between. The CDR3 consists of 11 residues. Per germline, CDR1 ENHRY and CDR2 SYGVKD. The CDR3 protein is CAISESGEQYF. The CDR3 DNA reads as TGTGCCATCAGTGAGTCGGGGGAGCAGTACTTC.

On this clone itself: The same CDR3 can be traced to other DNA sequences in this sample. The chain uses TRBV11-2 and TRBJ1-3; the D is unclear. V lost 6 bases and J lost 0, with 9 bases in between. Germline values: CDR1 SGHAT, CDR2 FQNNGV. This CDR3 is 14 amino acids long. The chain's CDR3 is CASSRRGSGNTIYF. CDR3 DNA sequence: TGTGCCAGCAGTCGTCGCGGCTCTGGAAACACCATATATTTT.

Concerning this clone itself: The identical CDR3 is also encoded by other nucleotide sequences in the sample. The chain is built from TRBV5-1 and TRBJ1-1, with no clear D. V dropped 0 bases and J dropped 4 bases, with 7 bases sitting between them. This CDR3 has 13 residues. Germline V CDR1 and CDR2: SGHRS, YFSETQ. The CDR3: CASSLAEGTEAFF. CDR3 DNA sequence: TGCGCCAGCAGCTTGGCGGAGGGCACTGAAGCTTTCTTT.

This chain connects TRBV4-2 to TRBJ2-7, with TRBD1 matching over 9 bases. The CDR3 is 15 residues long. J gave up 5 bases and V 0 bases, and 5 bases lay outside the gene matches. The germline gives CDR1 LGHNA, CDR2 YNFKEQ. The CDR3 nucleotides read TGTGCCAGCAGCCAAGATTGGACAGGGGCAGACGAGCAGTACTTC. Its translation: CASSQDWTGADEQYF.

The chain is built from TRBV7-2 and TRBJ2-3; D tentatively fits TRBD1 or TRBD2 (6 bases each). The V gene lost 11 bases and the J gene lost 0 bases, with 12 bases spanning the gap. CDR3 length: 13 residues. CDR1 and CDR2 (germline): SGHTA, FQGNSA. CDR3 DNA sequence: TGTGCCTCCGGGGGCCTTAGCACAGATACGCAGTATTTT. Its translation is CASGGLSTDTQYF.

The CDR3 region is CASSSLPDGNHTIYF. CDR3 DNA sequence: TGTGCCAGCAGTTCCCTCCCGGACGGGAACCACACCATATATTTT. The V call is TRBV28, the J call TRBJ1-3; the D is unclear. The CDR3 consists of 15 residues. Trimming shortened V by 4 bases and J by 8 bases, and 18 bases separated the two germline ends. The germline gives CDR1 MDHEN, CDR2 SYDVKM.

This clone was observed once. V is TRBV7-8 and J is TRBJ2-7; D not certain. CDR3 size: 13 residues. Trimming left V 1 base short and J 6 bases short, with 10 bases between. Germline V gives CDR1 SGHVS, CDR2 FQNEAQ. The CDR3 region is CASSLEGRGEQYF. CDR3 DNA sequence: TGTGCCAGCAGCTTAGAAGGACGCGGCGAGCAGTACTTC.

V usage is TRBV5-6 and J usage is TRBJ2-2; 11 bases match TRBD1. The CDR3 runs to 16 residues. CDR1 and CDR2 (germline): SGHDT, YYEEEE. J was trimmed by 4 bases and V by 1 base; bases with no gene match: 3. The CDR3 region has the DNA TGTGCCAGCAGCTTGCTGGACAGGGGGCCCACCGGGGAGCTGTTTTTT. Translated, it gives CASSLLDRGPTGELFF.

The CDR3 region is CASSLGGGGEQYF. CDR3 sequence (DNA): TGTGCCAGCAGCTTGGGTGGGGGCGGCGAGCAGTACTTC. This chain uses TRBV5-6 with TRBJ2-7; D perhaps matches TRBD1 (6 bases). The CDR3 is 13 residues long. Germline loops: CDR1 SGHDT, CDR2 YYEEEE. V was shortened by 0 bases and J by 6 bases, with 10 bases between the two germline ends.